These T cell receptor beta chains were read from a single sample in a study of siplizumab effects on memory and regulatory T cells. Assay: immunoSEQ multiplex PCR; the TCRdb copy retains only in-frame clones and omits some. The sample contains some 100,000 clones, over 85% of which appear only once. Material for sequencing was CD8+ T cells sorted from blood. These TCRs come from a human donor in good health. Each CDR3 is given with its conserved first and last residue. The order of the fields is clone size, V gene, D gene, J gene, CDR3 protein, CDR3 DNA. D genes are given only for firm matches. Clone size is given for some rows only: seen once, a few or many times, or a class if the clone is expanded.

>NA|TRBV29-1|NA|TRBJ2-7
CSVVGSGEYEQYF
TGCAGCGTCGTTGGTTCTGGGGAGTACGAGCAGTACTTC
>NA|TRBV19|NA|TRBJ2-3
CASSISTDTQYF
TGTGCCAGTAGTATTTCCACAGATACGCAGTATTTT
>NA|TRBV9|NA|TRBJ1-3
CASSVGGYSGNTIYF
TGTGCCAGCAGCGTAGGAGGGTACTCTGGAAACACCATATATTTT
>NA|TRBV16|NA|TRBJ1-3
CASSQFLGGAGNTIYF
TGTGCCAGCAGCCAATTCCTAGGGGGAGCTGGAAACACCATATATTTT
>NA|TRBV11-2|TRBD2|TRBJ2-7
CASSYSGGPGYEQYF
TGTGCCAGCAGCTACAGCGGGGGGCCTGGATACGAGCAGTACTTC
>NA|TRBV7-9|NA|TRBJ2-7
CASSKGSSYEQYF
TGTGCCAGCAGCAAAGGATCGTCCTACGAGCAGTACTTC
>NA|TRBV11-2|NA|TRBJ2-1
CASSLRPLNNEQFF
TGTGCCAGCAGCTTACGTCCCCTAAACAATGAGCAGTTCTTC
>NA|TRBV19|TRBD1|TRBJ1-1
CASSVGQRNTEAFF
TGTGCCAGTAGTGTGGGACAGAGGAACACTGAAGCTTTCTTT
>NA|TRBV30|TRBD1|TRBJ2-7
CAWSPPGGDEQYF
TGTGCCTGGAGTCCCCCAGGGGGCGACGAGCAGTACTTC
>NA|TRBV19|NA|TRBJ2-7
CASSIGMGLSYEQYF
TGTGCCAGTAGTATAGGAATGGGACTTTCCTACGAGCAGTACTTC
>NA|TRBV30|NA|TRBJ2-7
CAWSATPETALPYEQYF
TGTGCCTGGAGTGCCACCCCCGAGACAGCACTACCCTACGAGCAGTACTTC
>NA|TRBV6-6|NA|TRBJ2-1
CASRGTEFNEQFF
TGTGCCAGCCGCGGGACTGAGTTCAATGAGCAGTTCTTC
>NA|TRBV9|TRBD2|TRBJ2-1
CASSVDSGSSYNEQFF
TGTGCCAGCAGCGTAGATAGCGGGAGCTCCTACAATGAGCAGTTCTTC
>NA|TRBV7-9|NA|TRBJ2-5
CASSLGQETQYF
TGTGCCAGCAGCTTAGGCCAAGAGACCCAGTACTTC
>NA|TRBV19|NA|TRBJ1-2
CASSILPGTNYGYTF
TGTGCCAGTAGTATCTTACCAGGGACTAACTATGGCTACACCTTC
>NA|TRBV6-4|TRBD2|TRBJ2-1
CASSDLAGGNEQFF
TGTGCCAGCAGTGACTTAGCGGGAGGCAATGAGCAGTTCTTC
>NA|TRBV13|NA|TRBJ2-1
CASSVRRGSWDEQFF
TGTGCCAGCAGCGTTAGACGGGGGTCCTGGGATGAGCAGTTCTTC
>NA|TRBV4-3|NA|TRBJ2-5
CASSHHAEETQYF
TGCGCCAGCAGCCACCACGCCGAAGAGACCCAGTACTTC
>NA|TRBV6-5|TRBD2|TRBJ2-3
CASSPTSGTDTQYF
TGTGCCAGCAGCCCGACTAGCGGGACAGATACGCAGTATTTT
>NA|TRBV4-3|TRBD1|TRBJ2-3
CASSPDRGRTDTQYF
TGCGCCAGCAGCCCCGACAGGGGGCGGACAGATACGCAGTATTTT
>NA|TRBV7-9|NA|TRBJ2-2
CASSTLWGGWSGELFF
TGTGCCAGCAGCACCCTCTGGGGCGGCTGGTCCGGGGAGCTGTTTTTT
>NA|TRBV11-2|TRBD2|TRBJ2-7
CASSSIRTSGYEQYF
TGTGCCAGCAGCAGCATTCGGACTAGCGGTTACGAGCAGTACTTC
>NA|TRBV28|TRBD1|TRBJ1-5
CASSSGTANNQPQHF
TGTGCCAGCAGTTCCGGGACAGCGAACAATCAGCCCCAGCATTTT
>NA|TRBV9|NA|TRBJ2-7
CASSPSVGHHYEQYF
TGTGCCAGCAGCCCTTCTGTTGGGCATCACTACGAGCAGTACTTC
>NA|TRBV5-1|NA|TRBJ2-7
CASSTRGSYEQYF
TGCGCCAGCAGCACCCGGGGGTCCTACGAGCAGTACTTC
>NA|TRBV19|NA|TRBJ2-7
CASSSSVSYEQYF
TGTGCCAGTAGTAGTAGCGTCTCCTACGAGCAGTACTTC
>NA|TRBV6-1|NA|TRBJ2-7
CASSDAVDRNAYEQYF
TGTGCCAGCAGTGATGCCGTAGACAGAAATGCCTACGAGCAGTACTTC
>NA|TRBV2|NA|TRBJ2-1
CASDDTNEQFF
TGTGCCAGCGATGACACTAATGAGCAGTTCTTC
>once|TRBV6-6|TRBD2|TRBJ2-3
CASSYSTSRDTDTQYF
TGTGCCAGCAGTTACTCGACTAGCAGAGATACAGATACGCAGTATTTT
>once|TRBV7-2|NA|TRBJ2-7
CASSSGDRSYEQYF
TGTGCCAGCAGCTCTGGGGACCGCTCCTACGAGCAGTACTTC
>NA|TRBV7-9|NA|TRBJ2-3
CASSGRLAEDTQYF
TGTGCCAGCAGCGGCAGGCTAGCCGAAGATACGCAGTATTTT
>NA|TRBV21-1|NA|TRBJ1-3
CASRIITGDGNTIYF
TGTGCCAGCAGGATTATTACAGGGGACGGAAACACCATATATTTT
>NA|TRBV6-1|TRBD1|TRBJ2-3
CASSEVPRTGGSTDTQYF
TGTGCCAGCAGTGAAGTCCCGCGGACAGGAGGAAGCACAGATACGCAGTATTTT